This TCR beta chain originates from a study of lymphopenia after photon versus proton radiotherapy. Whole-study findings and limits: Only patients who died were analyzed for survival; proton advantage is unproven.

As concerns this clone: Antigen unknown. Other DNA sequences in this sample translate to the same CDR3.

TCRdb keeps only in-frame clones here, not all; method: immunoSEQ multiplex PCR. This table has about 160,000 clones, about 88% appearing once. V was trimmed by 6 bases and J by 2 bases, leaving 11 bases between them. Germline V gene sequence: CDR1 MDHEN, CDR2 SYDVKM. This CDR3 comprises 14 residues. This chain joins TRBV28 and TRBJ1-5, with D possibly TRBD1 on 6 matching bases. The sample consisted of peripheral blood, taken from a patient treated with photon-based radiotherapy. This receptor was identified in a man aged 50 to 60 with gastric cancer. The CDR3, as DNA: TGTGCCAGCAGCCTAGGGGGGGGCAATCAGCCCCAGCATTTT. It is translated as CASSLGGGNQPQHF. The full variable domain, completed using reference TRBV28 and TRBJ1-5, is DVKVTQSSRYLVKRTGEKVFLECVQDMDHENMFWYRQDPGLGLRLIYFSYDVKMKEKGDIPEGYSVSREKKERFSLILESASTNQTSMYLCASSLGGGNQPQHFGDGTRLSIL.